The 27 T cell receptor beta chains below were found in one sample sequenced in a study of regulatory T cells in long-lasting Graves disease (dated by TCRdb to the early 2020s). The sample's time point label is to be understood as: newly diagnosed GD, antithyroid drugs for less than 3 months. For both TCR sequencing and RNA sequencing, RNA was extracted from PBMCs using TRIzol. Preparation of the library involved multiplex PCR. Sequencing was performed on an Illumina HiSeq 4000. iRepertoire HTBI primers and Arm-PCR amplification of CDR3 regions were used to construct TCR beta libraries. Clones were called with MiXCR by TCRdb after fastp trimmed the public reads at Q25, and only in-frame beta chains were retained. Here each entry gathers all rows of one CDR3 protein and keeps the most common genes and DNA. Here the sample has approximately 400,000 distinct CDR3 sequences; 15% to 17% occur a single time. The ten largest account for about 20% of the sample.

The sequenced sample was peripheral blood mononuclear cells (PBMCs), obtained at new diagnosis, from a patient treated with antithyroid drugs. The receptors derive from a female donor with Graves disease.

This clonotype was detected many times. The chain has TRBV28 and TRBJ1-2; TRBD1 matches at 9 bases. V gave up 7 bases and J gave up 8 bases; unmatched junction bases: 8. The CDR3 extends over 13 amino acids. Germline CDR1 is MDHEN and CDR2 is SYDVKM. The CDR3 nucleotides read TGTGCCAGCACCGTGGACAGGGGTGAGGGCTACACCTTC. Translating gives CASTVDRGEGYTF.

This clonotype was observed at least ten times. V gene TRBV7-2 combines with J gene TRBJ1-1; D is unclear. The CDR3 is 12 residues long. The germline gives CDR1 SGHTA, CDR2 FQGNSA. V was pared by 5 bases and J by 8 bases, with 12 bases between. The CDR3 DNA sequence: TGTGCCAGCAGCACCCACCCCTTCGAAGCTTTCTTT. Its translation: CASSTHPFEAFF.

This clonotype was recorded at least ten times. This chain links TRBV12-3 or TRBV12-4 with TRBJ1-2, with 10 bases that match TRBD1. The CDR3 runs to 16 residues. After removal of 5 bases from V and 2 bases from J, the junction contained 8 bases not matched to a gene. The CDR3 here is CASSKGTGEGNYGYTF. The CDR3 nucleotides read TGTGCCAGCAGTAAAGGGACAGGGGAAGGCAACTATGGCTACACCTTC.

A few counts support this clonotype. The chain is built from TRBV7-3 and TRBJ2-2; D could derive from TRBD1 or TRBD2 (7 bases each). The V gene lost 3 bases and the J gene lost 4 bases, with 18 bases spanning the gap. The CDR3 is 17 amino acids. The germline CDR1 and CDR2 sequences are SGHTA and FQGTGA. For the CDR3, the DNA is TGTGCCAGCAGCTTCGAGGGGGGGACAGTTGGCACCGGGGAGCTGTTTTTT. Residues: CASSFEGGTVGTGELFF.

Ten or more counts support this clonotype. The chain recombines TRBV7-3 with TRBJ2-1; perhaps TRBD1 as D (5 bases). V lost 2 bases, J lost 4 bases, and 15 bases lay in between. The CDR3 totals 16 residues. CDR1 SGHTA and CDR2 FQGTGA come from the germline V gene. The CDR3 DNA is TGTGCCAGCAGCTTATCGCCAGGGTCTCGGTACAATGAGCAGTTCTTC. Translated, it gives CASSLSPGSRYNEQFF.

The chain joins TRBV12-3 or TRBV12-4 to TRBJ1-6; no firm D call. This CDR3 region has 16 residues. The V end was cut by 7 bases, the J end by 0 bases, with 13 bases between. The CDR3 spells CASNTDPGSYNSPLHF. The DNA for the CDR3 is TGTGCCAGCAATACGGACCCCGGCTCCTATAATTCACCCCTCCACTTT.

This clonotype was detected ten times or more. The V call is TRBV5-1, the J call TRBJ2-7, with unresolved D. The CDR3 runs 12 residues. Trimming left V 2 bases short and J 4 bases short, with 7 bases between. Germline-derived CDR1 and CDR2 are SGHRS and YFSETQ. CDR3 nucleotide sequence: TGCGCCAGCAGCTTCGGTCAGTACGAGCAGTACTTC. It is translated as CASSFGQYEQYF. The full variable domain, in which reference TRBV5-1 and TRBJ2-7 provide the parts outside the CDR3, is KAGVTQTPRYLIKTRGQQVTLSCSPISGHRSVSWYQQTPGQGLQFLFEYFSETQRNKGNFPGRFSGRQFSNSRSEMNVSTLELGDSALYLCASSFGQYEQYFGPGTRLTVT.

This clonotype was seen a few times. Since a much larger clone is just one base distant, this may be a read error. The V and J genes are TRBV11-2 and TRBJ2-3, with a tentative D call TRBD2 (6 bases). The CDR3 is 17 residues long. Germline CDR1 and CDR2: SGHAT and FQNNGV. CDR3: CASSLGPSWRGTDMQYF. Here the CDR3 DNA reads TGTGCCAGCAGCTTAGGTCCGAGCTGGCGGGGCACAGATATGCAGTATTTT.

In its sample, this clonotype was seen a few times. This chain uses TRBV29-1 with TRBJ2-1; possibly TRBD2 for D (6 bases). Per germline, CDR1 SQVTM and CDR2 ANQGSEA. Deletions cut 4 bases from V and 0 bases from J, with 10 bases between. CDR3 length: 14 residues. This chain's CDR3 is CSVVGGNSYNEQFF. The CDR3 DNA reads TGCAGCGTTGTCGGCGGGAACTCCTACAATGAGCAGTTCTTC.

This clonotype was counted many times. The chain uses TRBV2 and TRBJ2-1; 9 bases are a match to TRBD2. Germline assignment: CDR1 SNHLY and CDR2 FYNNEI. The V segment lost 3 bases and the J segment 4 bases; nucleotides outside the gene matches: 7. The CDR3 has 16 amino acids. CDR3 region: CASSESARGGYNEQFF. The CDR3, as DNA: TGTGCCAGCAGTGAGTCGGCGCGGGGGGGGTACAATGAGCAGTTCTTC.

Points on this clonotype: This sequence may be a read error, since a much larger clone differs from it by one base. Lacking the conserved final phenylalanine or tryptophan, this CDR3 likely reflects a read error. This sequence joins TRBV29-1 and TRBJ1-2; D call uncertain. This CDR3 contains 11 residues. CDR1 SQVTM and CDR2 ANQGSEA come from the germline V gene. Trimming took off 7 bases at V and 1 base at J, with 7 bases between the two ends. This CDR3 is CSAQNNYGYTL. In nucleotides, the CDR3 is TGCAGCGCACAGAATAACTATGGCTACACCCTC.

In this sample, this clonotype turned up a few times. The V gene is TRBV20-1, the J gene TRBJ2-7; D ambiguous. Germline lookup yields CDR1 DFQATT and CDR2 SNEGSKA (reference sequence). Trimming left V 1 base short and J 5 bases short, with 15 bases between. The CDR3 runs 14 residues. CDR3 sequence (DNA): TGCAGTGCTAGAGTGCAGAGAGCTATCAACGAGCAGTACTTC. Translation: CSARVQRAINEQYF.

This clonotype was counted ten times or more. The V call is TRBV28, the J call TRBJ2-7, with TRBD1 matching 10 bases. Losses at the gene ends were 6 bases for V and 3 bases for J; bases not matched to a gene: 14. The CDR3 covers 17 residues. Germline V gene sequence: CDR1 MDHEN, CDR2 SYDVKM. CDR3 protein: CASRGTGATTPFYEQYF. The CDR3 DNA sequence: TGTGCCAGCAGGGGGACAGGGGCGACGACCCCTTTCTACGAGCAGTACTTC.

This clonotype came up many times. This sequence joins TRBV7-6 and TRBJ1-1; D is possibly TRBD1 (5 bases). V shed 0 bases and J shed 0 bases, with 17 bases lying between them. The length of the CDR3 is 18 residues. Germline assignment: CDR1 SGHVS and CDR2 FNYEAQ. CDR3 region: CASSLAATEGPMNTEAFF. The DNA for the CDR3 is TGTGCCAGCAGCTTAGCGGCTACAGAGGGGCCCATGAACACTGAAGCTTTCTTT.

Many counts were recorded for this clonotype. The chain links TRBV4-1 to TRBJ2-7; D gene uncertain. The germline V and J ends were trimmed by 1 base and 6 bases, with 22 bases remaining between them. The CDR3 runs 17 residues. The V gene's germline CDR1 is MGHRA and CDR2 YSYEKL. Here the CDR3 DNA reads TGCGCCAGCAGCCAAGGACGTGTTGGGTTAAAGGGATCCGAGCAGTACTTC. Translating gives CASSQGRVGLKGSEQYF.

This clonotype was observed at least ten times. V gene TRBV2 combines with J gene TRBJ1-1; 8 nucleotides align to TRBD1. Per the germline V gene, CDR1 is SNHLY and CDR2 is FYNNEI. CDR3 size: 15 residues. The ends lost 4 bases at V and 3 bases at J; junction bases unmatched: 7. The CDR3 coding sequence is TGTGCCAGCAGTGCGTCAGGGGGCAGAGACACTGAAGCTTTCTTT. It codes for CASSASGGRDTEAFF.

This clonotype appeared many times. J is TRBJ1-1 and V is TRBV18, with D unclear. From germline, CDR1 is KGHSH and CDR2 LQKENI. V shed 0 bases and J shed 4 bases, with 9 bases lying between them. This CDR3 has 14 amino acids. The CDR3 region has the DNA TGTGCCAGCTCACCACCATCAGGTAGCACTGAAGCTTTCTTT. It yields the protein CASSPPSGSTEAFF.

This clonotype was seen ten or more times. V is TRBV28 and J is TRBJ2-7, with 13 nucleotides matching TRBD2. The CDR3 consists of 13 residues. Trimming at V came to 8 bases and at J to 6 bases, leaving 4 bases not matched to a gene. Germline CDR1 MDHEN, CDR2 SYDVKM. DNA for the CDR3: TGTGCCAGCGGCGGACTAGCGGGAGTCGAGCAGTACTTC. It yields the protein CASGGLAGVEQYF.

This chain connects TRBV19 to TRBJ2-5; D gene unclear. V lost 0 bases and J 5 bases, leaving 10 bases between the germline ends. The germline V gene has CDR1 LNHDA and CDR2 SQIVND (reference sequence). The CDR3 runs 14 residues. CDR3 protein: CASSIDGDWETQYF. In DNA, the CDR3 is TGTGCCAGTAGTATAGATGGGGATTGGGAGACCCAGTACTTC.

This clonotype was picked up many times. The rearrangement joins TRBV12-5 to TRBJ2-7; D perhaps matches TRBD2 (5 bases). The length of the CDR3 is 13 residues. Trimming took 3 bases from V and 4 from J, leaving 10 bases between them. Germline V lookup: CDR1 LGHNT, CDR2 FRNRAP. The CDR3 sequence: CASGFVEGYEQYF. In nucleotides, the CDR3 is TGTGCTAGTGGTTTTGTTGAGGGATACGAGCAGTACTTC.

In this sample, this clonotype turned up many times. The J gene is TRBJ1-1, the V gene TRBV5-1, with D unresolved. Germline CDR1 and CDR2: SGHRS and YFSETQ. CDR3 length: 13 residues. V gave up 0 bases and J gave up 5 bases, with 8 bases separating them. CDR3 region: CASSLGSQTEAFF. The DNA for the CDR3 is TGCGCCAGCAGCTTGGGGTCCCAGACTGAAGCTTTCTTT.

This clonotype has at least ten counts. This chain uses TRBV5-1 with TRBJ2-1; 10 nucleotides agree with TRBD1. The ends lost 4 bases at V and 12 bases at J; junction bases unmatched: 16. This CDR3 has 16 residues. The germline V gene has CDR1 SGHRS and CDR2 YFSETQ. The CDR3 bases are TGCGCCAGCAGCGCCTCCTCCGGGACAGGGGTAGCGTGGCAGTTCTTC. Its translation is CASSASSGTGVAWQFF. The variable domain in full, with the rest retrieved from reference TRBV5-1 and TRBJ2-1, is KAGVTQTPRYLIKTRGQQVTLSCSPISGHRSVSWYQQTPGQGLQFLFEYFSETQRNKGNFPGRFSGRQFSNSRSEMNVSTLELGDSALYLCASSASSGTGVAWQFFGPGTRLTVL.

Comments on this clonotype: A read error may explain this, as a much larger clone is one base away. This chain joins TRBV2 and TRBJ2-1, with no clear D. Trimming took off 4 bases at V and 3 bases at J, with 7 bases between the two ends. Germline V CDR1 and CDR2: SNHLY, FYNNEI. The CDR3 contains 13 residues. The CDR3 DNA reads TGTGCCAGCAGTGCGACTCGCTACAATGAGCAGTTCTTC. As protein: CASSATRYNEQFF.

Turning to this clonotype: One end of the junction varies from germline; a read error may be responsible. This chain uses TRBV6-1 with TRBJ2-3; 14 positions agree with TRBD2. Looked up from germline, CDR1 is MNHNS and CDR2 is SASEGT. CDR3 length: 19 amino acids. The CDR3 nucleotides are TGTGTCAGCAGTGATGGGACTAGCGGGGGCTGGTACCGCACAGATACGCAGTATTTT. It codes for CVSSDGTSGGWYRTDTQYF.

The chain recombines TRBV12-3 or TRBV12-4 with TRBJ1-1, with D possibly matching TRBD1 (6 bases). The CDR3 runs to 16 residues. The V gene lost 2 bases and the J gene lost 4 bases, with 17 bases spanning the gap. CDR3 region: CASSLRTWTESTEAFF. DNA of the CDR3: TGTGCCAGCAGTTTACGAACCTGGACAGAGAGCACTGAAGCTTTCTTT.

The chain joins TRBV20-1 to TRBJ1-5; D is perhaps TRBD1 (6 bases). Looked up from germline, CDR1 is DFQATT and CDR2 is SNEGSKA (reference sequence). There are 15 residues in the CDR3. Trimming took 0 bases from V and 9 from J, leaving 18 bases between them. The CDR3 is CSARDTGGPWVPQHF. DNA for the CDR3: TGCAGTGCTAGAGATACGGGGGGCCCCTGGGTGCCCCAGCATTTT.

The chain is built from TRBV6-5 and TRBJ2-2; D is possibly TRBD1 or TRBD2 (7 bases each). CDR1 is MNHEY, CDR2 SVGAGI, per germline. This CDR3 contains 16 residues. V lost 0 bases and J 4 bases, leaving 12 bases between the germline ends. The chain's CDR3 is CASSYSIRGGTGELFF. As DNA, the CDR3 is TGTGCCAGCAGTTACTCGATCAGGGGGGGCACCGGGGAGCTGTTTTTT.